The 10 T cell receptor beta chains given below trace back to one sample, sequenced in a study of blood T cells in healthy people across ages. A J-beta primer mix and a sample-barcoded 5' primer were used in a second PCR of roughly 6 to 11 cycles. TCRdb re-called the 5' RACE reads with MiXCR, one entry per CDR3 protein. The repertoire holds about 580,000 distinct CDR3 sequences, with around 50% as singletons. The sequenced sample was blood. These receptors were collected from a man older than 75 in good health.

This rearrangement joins TRBV29-1 to TRBJ2-1, with TRBD2 identical over 15 bases. The CDR3 length is 15 residues. Germline V gives CDR1 SQVTM, CDR2 ANQGSEA. J gave up 10 bases and V 3 bases, and 7 bases lay outside the gene matches. The CDR3 spells CSVEGTSGRLGEQFF. Here the CDR3 DNA reads TGCAGCGTTGAGGGGACTAGCGGGAGGTTAGGGGAGCAGTTCTTC.

The chain combines TRBV5-5 with TRBJ2-5, with 11 bases identical to TRBD1. Trimming removed 2 bases from V and 5 bases from J; junction bases left unmatched: 5. From germline, CDR1 is SGHKS and CDR2 YYEKEE (reference sequence). The CDR3 extends over 15 amino acids. CDR3 region: CASSFSGTGGETQYF. The DNA for the CDR3 is TGTGCCAGCAGCTTCTCCGGGACAGGGGGTGAGACCCAGTACTTC.

This chain uses TRBV12-3 or TRBV12-4 with TRBJ1-1, with D perhaps matching TRBD1 (5 bases). CDR3 length: 14 amino acids. The V end was cut by 6 bases, the J end by 0 bases, with 11 bases between. The CDR3 loop reads CASSARQLNTEAFF. DNA for the CDR3: TGTGCCAGCAGCGCCCGACAGTTGAACACTGAAGCTTTCTTT.

The genes are TRBV27 and TRBJ2-7; D might be TRBD1 (6 bases). CDR1 is MNHEY, CDR2 SMNVEV, per germline (reference sequence). The CDR3 covers 14 residues. V shed 3 bases and J shed 2 bases, with 11 bases lying between them. CDR3 residues: CASSFATGTYEQYF. The CDR3 nucleotides are TGTGCCAGCAGTTTCGCGACAGGTACCTACGAGCAGTACTTC.

This clonotype was seen a few times. This clone may be a read error of a much larger clone one base away. The chain joins TRBV24-1 to TRBJ2-3; tentative D call: TRBD2 (6 bases). CDR1 is KGHDR and CDR2 is SFDVKD in the germline V gene. This CDR3 comprises 15 residues. Trimming left V 1 base short and J 0 bases short, with 7 bases between. CDR3 residues: CATSDFGTSTDTQYF. For the CDR3, the DNA is TGTGCCACCAGTGATTTCGGGACTAGCACAGATACGCAGTATTTT.

The table lists this clonotype with a few counts. V gene TRBV2 combines with J gene TRBJ2-7; no definite D call. Looked up from germline, CDR1 is SNHLY and CDR2 is FYNNEI. CDR3 size: 13 residues. The V gene lost 2 bases and the J gene lost 6 bases, with 11 bases spanning the gap. The DNA for the CDR3 is TGTGCCAGCAGTGAAAGGGTCCTTCTCGAGCAGTACTTC. This sequence encodes CASSERVLLEQYF.

This clonotype was observed a single time. A much more abundant neighbour one base away suggests this may be a read error. V usage is TRBV6-6 and J usage is TRBJ1-1; D is unclear. This CDR3 spans 13 amino acids. The germline CDR1 and CDR2 sequences are MNHNY and SVGAGI (reference sequence). CDR3 DNA sequence: TGTGCCAGCAGTTACTCGACCCCCACTGAAACTTTCTTT. It codes for CASSYSTPTETFF.

V gene TRBV20-1 combines with J gene TRBJ2-1; 16 bases align to TRBD2. V lost 6 bases, J lost 7 bases, and 6 bases stayed unmatched. From germline, CDR1 is DFQATT and CDR2 SNEGSKA (reference sequence). CDR3 length equals 15 residues. The CDR3 DNA is TGCAGTGCGTCGGGACTAGCGGGAGGGAAGAATGAGCAGTTCTTC. As protein: CSASGLAGGKNEQFF.

The chain employs TRBV7-2 and TRBJ2-5; 8 bases are a match to TRBD1. CDR1 is SGHTA and CDR2 is FQGNSA in the germline V gene. The CDR3 runs 15 residues. V lost 5 bases and J lost 4; bases outside the gene matches: 9. CDR3 loop: CASSAAGTGGETQYF. The CDR3 DNA is TGTGCCAGCAGCGCCGCCGGGACAGGAGGAGAGACCCAGTACTTC.

This chain uses TRBV3-1 with TRBJ2-5; no definite D call. The CDR3 is 11 residues long. Germline CDR1 and CDR2: LGHDT and YNNKEL (reference sequence). Trimming shortened V by 8 bases and J by 9 bases, and 13 bases separated the two germline ends. CDR3 nucleotide sequence: TGTGCCAGCCTGGGGTTTGCGGCCCAGTACTTC. It codes for CASLGFAAQYF.